This T cell receptor (beta chain) was recorded in a study of blood T cells in healthy people across ages. Turning to this clonotype: Its matching antigen is unknown.

Study observations and caveats: Versus aged donors, long-lived donors had higher diversity and more naive CD4+ cells.

This CDR3 region has 15 residues. The ends were cut back, 5 bases at V and 0 bases at J, with 11 bases in the middle. Germline V gene lookup returns CDR1 LNHDA and CDR2 SQIVND (reference sequence). Alongside a J-beta primer mix, a sample-barcoded 5' primer served in a second PCR lasting roughly 7 to 12 cycles. Each single sample gave us at least 2.5 million CDR3-containing paired-end reads. MiXCR, applied by TCRdb to the 5' RACE reads, yields one record per CDR3 protein. The sample holds 750,000 to 850,000 distinct CDR3 sequences, roughly 25% seen once. These data were also filed under a second study, of T cells of mothers and their children. As that study records: Each mother gave over 8.5 million TCR beta CDR3 reads; each child, some 2.8 million.

The origin of this receptor is a boy aged 5-17 years in good health. The sequenced sample was blood. The J gene is TRBJ2-4, the V gene TRBV19; the D gene is possibly TRBD2 (5 bases). The CDR3 loop is CASSESDLAKNIQYF. The CDR3 DNA follows: TGTGCCAGTAGTGAGTCGGACTTAGCCAAAAACATTCAGTACTTC.